Below are 8 T cell receptor beta chains sequenced from a single sample in a study of shared clonotypes between healthy human individuals. Repertoires were generated with immunoSEQ multiplex PCR, while TCRdb's copy carries only in-frame clones and drops some. The sample contains hundreds of thousands of clones, roughly three quarters of which appear only once. Material for sequencing was PBMCs. Receptors were obtained from a woman between 40 and 55 years old in good health. Some clones in this sample may be carry-over from other donors' samples.

The gene calls are TRBV5-6 and TRBJ2-1; D call uncertain. Looked up from germline, CDR1 is SGHDT and CDR2 is YYEEEE. The CDR3 sequence is 16 residues long. The V and J ends lost 0 bases and 4 bases respectively, with 14 bases between them. The CDR3 loop is CASSLVRHSEYNEQFF. The CDR3 DNA sequence: TGTGCCAGCAGCTTGGTACGGCACAGCGAGTACAATGAGCAGTTCTTC.

The chain combines TRBV28 with TRBJ2-1; maybe TRBD1 (5 bases). The V and J ends lost 10 bases and 8 bases respectively, with 12 bases between them. The CDR3 has 11 amino acids. From germline, CDR1 is MDHEN and CDR2 SYDVKM. The CDR3 region has the DNA TGTGCCATCACAGGAGCGTATGAGCAGTTCTTC. This gives the protein CAITGAYEQFF.

The chain links TRBV5-4 to TRBJ2-3; D is perhaps TRBD2 (5 bases). Germline V lookup: CDR1 SGHNT, CDR2 YYREEE (reference sequence). CDR3 length: 13 amino acids. Trimming left V 4 bases short and J 4 bases short, with 10 bases between. CDR3 nucleotides: TGTGCCAGCAGCGCCAAGAGGGCAGATACGCAGTATTTT. Protein product: CASSAKRADTQYF.

The chain recombines TRBV6-1 with TRBJ2-7, with D tentatively TRBD1 (5 bases). CDR3 size: 15 residues. The V gene lost 2 bases and the J gene lost 4 bases, with 15 bases spanning the gap. Per germline, CDR1 MNHNS and CDR2 SASEGT. The CDR3 loop is CASSEQGFSGYEQYF. CDR3 coding DNA: TGTGCCAGCAGTGAACAGGGTTTTAGTGGGTACGAGCAGTACTTC.

The chain carries TRBV28 and TRBJ2-5; D not certain. This CDR3 is built from 11 residues. CDR1 and CDR2 from the germline V gene are MDHEN and SYDVKM. V lost 4 bases and J 5 bases, leaving 5 bases between the germline ends. The CDR3 DNA reads as TGTGCCAGCAGTTGGGCGGAGACCCAGTACTTC. This translates into CASSWAETQYF.

The CDR3: CASSNRWDTEAFF. The CDR3 nucleotides are TGTGCCAGTAGTAACAGGTGGGACACTGAAGCTTTCTTT. The chain uses TRBV19 and TRBJ1-1, with D perhaps TRBD1 (5 bases). V lost 4 bases and J lost 3, with 9 bases in between. Germline V gives CDR1 LNHDA, CDR2 SQIVND (reference sequence). The CDR3 has 13 residues.

Concerning this clone itself: With only one base between it and a far larger clone, this is likely a read error. Other DNA sequences in the sample encode the same CDR3. The chain couples TRBV29-1 to TRBJ2-3; TRBD2 matches 10 bases. CDR3 size: 16 residues. Losses at the gene ends were 1 base for V and 0 bases for J; bases not matched to a gene: 4. Germline CDR1 and CDR2: SQVTM and ANQGSEA. For the CDR3, the DNA is TGCAGCGTTGAAGGCACTAGCGGGATAAGCACAGATACGCAGTATTTT. Translated, it gives CSVEGTSGISTDTQYF.

CDR3 in amino acids: CASSDLTSGYEQYF. The DNA of the CDR3 is TGTGCCAGCAGTGACCTGACTAGCGGCTACGAGCAGTACTTC. The chain joins TRBV2 to TRBJ2-7, with 9 bases aligning to TRBD2. V was clipped by 3 bases and J by 3 bases; unmatched bases: 3. Germline V CDR1 and CDR2: SNHLY, FYNNEI. The CDR3 consists of 14 residues. The full variable domain, completed using reference TRBV2 and TRBJ2-7, is EPEVTQTPSHQVTQMGQEVILRCVPISNHLYFYWYRQILGQKVEFLVSFYNNEISEKSEIFDDQFSVERPDGSNFTLKIRSTKLEDSAMYFCASSDLTSGYEQYFGPGTRLTVT.